The subject of this entry is one T cell receptor beta chain. The sample comes from a study of blood T cell repertoires in COVID-19. Generated by immunoSEQ multiplex PCR, the TCRdb table keeps only in-frame clones and is missing some. The sample lists some 250,000 clones; roughly 79% were seen once. CDR3 length: 13 amino acids. Germline V gene data show CDR1 as SGHTA and CDR2 as FQGNSA. With V trimmed by 11 bases and J by 0 bases, 3 bases remained unmatched. Participants, roughly 18 to 90 years old, spanned around 25 US areas. Cohort 3 recovered donors had two negative PCRs, clearance, or symptom resolution.

Input material: PBMCs or T cells enriched from blood (not recorded which). This chain joins TRBV7-2 and TRBJ2-1; TRBD2 aligns across 8 bases. This receptor was obtained from a man aged 40-55 years who had recovered from COVID-19. This CDR3 is CASGGSSYNEQFF. CDR3 DNA sequence: TGTGCCTCGGGGGGGAGCTCCTACAATGAGCAGTTCTTC.